This record looks at one TCR beta chain sequence and its context. The sample originates from a study of T cell changes during pregnancy in multiple sclerosis. TCRdb's table, derived via immunoSEQ multiplex PCR, lists solely in-frame clones and lacks some. The repertoire has tens of thousands of clones, roughly 90% of them found once; the top ten carry less than 6%. J gave up 4 bases and V 1 base, and 3 bases lay outside the gene matches. In germline, CDR1 is SQVTM, CDR2 ANQGSEA. The CDR3 runs 13 residues. The chain uses TRBV29-1 and TRBJ1-2, with 7 nucleotides matching TRBD1. Sequencing was performed on CD8+ T cells from peripheral blood mononuclear cells, taken before pregnancy. The TCR sequence derives from a female donor with multiple sclerosis, enrolled in a pregnancy study. Written as DNA, the CDR3 is TGCAGCGTTGAAGCCGGGGACAGCTATGGCTACACCTTC. Protein: CSVEAGDSYGYTF.